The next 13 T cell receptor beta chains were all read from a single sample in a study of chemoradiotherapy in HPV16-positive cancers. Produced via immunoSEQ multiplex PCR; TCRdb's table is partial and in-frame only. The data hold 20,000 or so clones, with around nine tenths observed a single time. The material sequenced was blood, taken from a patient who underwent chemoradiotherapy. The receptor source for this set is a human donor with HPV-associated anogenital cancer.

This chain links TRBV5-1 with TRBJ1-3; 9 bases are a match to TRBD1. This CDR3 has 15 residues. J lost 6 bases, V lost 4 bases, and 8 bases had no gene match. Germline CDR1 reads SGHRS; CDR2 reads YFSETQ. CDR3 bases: TGCGCCAGCAGCGGGGGGACAGGGATTGCAAACACCATATATTTT. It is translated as CASSGGTGIANTIYF.

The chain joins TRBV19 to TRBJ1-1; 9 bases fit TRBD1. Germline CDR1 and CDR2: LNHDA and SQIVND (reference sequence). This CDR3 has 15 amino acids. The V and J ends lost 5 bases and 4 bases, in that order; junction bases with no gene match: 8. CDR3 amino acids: CASSFPGTGLTEAFF. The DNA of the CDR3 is TGTGCCAGTAGTTTTCCTGGGACAGGGCTCACTGAAGCTTTCTTT.

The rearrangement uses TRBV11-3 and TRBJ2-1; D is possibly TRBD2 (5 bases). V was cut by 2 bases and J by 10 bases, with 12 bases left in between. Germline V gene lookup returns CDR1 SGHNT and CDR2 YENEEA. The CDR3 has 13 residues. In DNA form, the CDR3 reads TGTGCCAGCAGCTTATTTCCAGGCGGGGAGCAGTTCTTC. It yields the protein CASSLFPGGEQFF.

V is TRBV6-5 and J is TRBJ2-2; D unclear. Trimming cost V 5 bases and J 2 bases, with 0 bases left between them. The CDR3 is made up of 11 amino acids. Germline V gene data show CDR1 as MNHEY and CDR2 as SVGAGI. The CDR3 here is CASSNTGELFF. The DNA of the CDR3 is TGTGCCAGCAGTAACACCGGGGAGCTGTTTTTT.

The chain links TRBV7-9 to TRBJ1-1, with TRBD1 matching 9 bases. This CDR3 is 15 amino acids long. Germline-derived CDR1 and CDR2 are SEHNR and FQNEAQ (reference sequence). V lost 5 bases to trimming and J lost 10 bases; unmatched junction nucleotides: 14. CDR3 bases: TGTGCCAGCAGCCCTAGATACCGGGACAGGGAGGTAGCTTTCTTT. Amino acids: CASSPRYRDREVAFF.

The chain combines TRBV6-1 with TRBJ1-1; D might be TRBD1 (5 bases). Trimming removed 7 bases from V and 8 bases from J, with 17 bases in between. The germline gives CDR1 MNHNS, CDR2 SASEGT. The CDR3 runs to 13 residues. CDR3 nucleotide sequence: TGTGCCAGCACCCTATGGGGGGGAAGGGAAGCTTTCTTT. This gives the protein CASTLWGGREAFF.

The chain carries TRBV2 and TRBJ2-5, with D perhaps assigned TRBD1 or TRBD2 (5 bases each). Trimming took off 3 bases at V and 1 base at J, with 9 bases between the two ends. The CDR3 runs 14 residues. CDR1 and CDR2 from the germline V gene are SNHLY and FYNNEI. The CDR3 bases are TGTGCCAGCAGTGAGACCGGGACCCAAGAGACCCAGTACTTC. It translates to CASSETGTQETQYF.

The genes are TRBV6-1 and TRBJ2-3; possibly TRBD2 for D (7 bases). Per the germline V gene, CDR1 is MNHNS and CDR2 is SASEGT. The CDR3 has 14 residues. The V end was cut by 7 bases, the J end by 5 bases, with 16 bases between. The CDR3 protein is CASIGGGAIDTQYF. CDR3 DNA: TGTGCCAGCATCGGAGGGGGGGCTATAGATACGCAGTATTTT.

The CDR3 loop reads CACAGGAGQPQHF. The CDR3 bases are TGTGCCTGCGCGGGGGGCGCAGGTCAGCCCCAGCATTTT. The V call is TRBV30, the J call TRBJ1-5, with a tentative D call TRBD1 (6 bases). This CDR3 contains 13 residues. Trimming stripped 6 bases from V and 6 bases from J, with 15 bases between. Germline lookup yields CDR1 GTSNPN and CDR2 SVGIG (reference sequence).

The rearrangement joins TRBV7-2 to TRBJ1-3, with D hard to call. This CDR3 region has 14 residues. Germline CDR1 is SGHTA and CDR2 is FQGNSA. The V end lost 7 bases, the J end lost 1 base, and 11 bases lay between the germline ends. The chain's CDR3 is CASNPTESGNTIYF. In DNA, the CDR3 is TGTGCCAGCAACCCTACAGAGTCTGGAAACACCATATATTTT.

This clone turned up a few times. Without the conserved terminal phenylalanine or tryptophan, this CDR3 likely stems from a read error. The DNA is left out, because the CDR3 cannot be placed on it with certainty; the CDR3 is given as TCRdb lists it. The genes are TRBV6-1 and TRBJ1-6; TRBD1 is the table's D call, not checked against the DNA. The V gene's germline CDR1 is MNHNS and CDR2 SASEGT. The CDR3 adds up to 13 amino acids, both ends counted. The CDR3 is CASSERGTGINLL.

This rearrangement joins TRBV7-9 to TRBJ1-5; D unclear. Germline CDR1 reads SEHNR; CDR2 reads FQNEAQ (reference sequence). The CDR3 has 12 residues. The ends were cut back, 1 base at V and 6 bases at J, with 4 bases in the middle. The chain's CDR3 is CASSLGIQPQHF. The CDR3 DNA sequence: TGTGCCAGCAGCTTAGGGATTCAGCCCCAGCATTTT.

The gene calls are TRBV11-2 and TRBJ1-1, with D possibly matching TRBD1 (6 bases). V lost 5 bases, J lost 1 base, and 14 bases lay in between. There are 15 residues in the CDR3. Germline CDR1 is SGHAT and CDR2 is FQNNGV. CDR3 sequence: CASSPREGGNTEAFF. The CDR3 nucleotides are TGTGCCAGCAGCCCCCGTGAGGGGGGGAACACTGAAGCTTTCTTT.